This TCR beta chain was profiled in a study of CD8+CD57+ T cells in acquired aplastic anemia. The overall study: Average DNA yield from sorted CD4+ and CD8+ cells was around 3.2 ug. Study-level results: The same twenty-nine CD8+ CDR3 sequences occurred in patients and in controls. No significant patient-versus-control difference appeared in CD8+ Simpson's diversity.

The germline V gene encodes CDR1 SQVTM and CDR2 ANQGSEA. The CDR3 loop spans 13 amino acids. Trimming took 6 bases from V and 5 from J; bases not matched to a gene: 7. This clonotype turned up a few times. Its antigen is as yet unknown. Profiling of TCR beta VDJ combinations and CDR3 sequences used genomic DNA as template. Via MiXCR, TCRdb re-called the reads, giving one row per CDR3 protein. This table holds tens of thousands of distinct CDR3 sequences, 50% to 55% found once. The chain is built from TRBV29-1 and TRBJ2-1; 7 bases map to TRBD1. The clonotype comes from a human donor in good health, serving as a control. Sequenced sample: sorted CD4+, CD8+, or CD8+CD57+ T cells (not recorded which) from PBMCs. The CDR3 bases are TGCAGCGTCAACAGGGGCCGAGACAATGAGCAGTTCTTC. Translation gives CSVNRGRDNEQFF.